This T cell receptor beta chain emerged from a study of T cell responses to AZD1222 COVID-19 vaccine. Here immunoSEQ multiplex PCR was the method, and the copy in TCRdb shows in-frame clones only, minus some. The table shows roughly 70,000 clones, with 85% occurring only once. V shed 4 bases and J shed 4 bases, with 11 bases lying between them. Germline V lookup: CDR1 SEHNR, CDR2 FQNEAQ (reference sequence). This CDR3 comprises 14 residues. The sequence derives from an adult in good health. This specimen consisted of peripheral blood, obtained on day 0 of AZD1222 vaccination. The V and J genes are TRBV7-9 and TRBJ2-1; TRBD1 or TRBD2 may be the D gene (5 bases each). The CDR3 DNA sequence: TGTGCCAGCAGCTCCCGGGACCCTTACAATGAGCAGTTCTTC. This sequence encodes CASSSRDPYNEQFF.